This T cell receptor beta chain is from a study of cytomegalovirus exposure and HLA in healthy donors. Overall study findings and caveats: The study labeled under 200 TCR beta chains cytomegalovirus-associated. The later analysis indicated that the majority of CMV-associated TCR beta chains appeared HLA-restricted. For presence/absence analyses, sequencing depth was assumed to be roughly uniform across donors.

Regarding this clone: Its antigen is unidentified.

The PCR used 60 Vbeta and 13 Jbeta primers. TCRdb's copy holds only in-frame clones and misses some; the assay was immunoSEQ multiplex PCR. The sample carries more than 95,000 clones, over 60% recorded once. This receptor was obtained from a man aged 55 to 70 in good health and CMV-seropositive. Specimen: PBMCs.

CDR3 residues: CASSRGQYNEQFF. In DNA form, the CDR3 reads TGTGCCAGCAGCCGCGGACAGTACAATGAGCAGTTCTTC. The chain joins TRBV4-2 to TRBJ2-1, with D possibly matching TRBD1 (6 bases). V was clipped by 4 bases and J by 4 bases, with 8 bases between them. CDR3 size: 13 residues. Looked up from germline, CDR1 is LGHNA and CDR2 is YNFKEQ.